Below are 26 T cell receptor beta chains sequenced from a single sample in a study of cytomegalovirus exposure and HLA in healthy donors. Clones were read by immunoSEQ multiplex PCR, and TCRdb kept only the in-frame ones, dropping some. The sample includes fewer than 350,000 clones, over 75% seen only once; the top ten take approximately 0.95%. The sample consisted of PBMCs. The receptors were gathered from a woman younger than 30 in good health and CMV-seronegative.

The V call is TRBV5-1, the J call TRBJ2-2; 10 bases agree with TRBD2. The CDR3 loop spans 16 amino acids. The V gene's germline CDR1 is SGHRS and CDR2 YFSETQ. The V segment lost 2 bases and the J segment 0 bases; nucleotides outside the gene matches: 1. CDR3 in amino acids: CASSLTSGANTGELFF. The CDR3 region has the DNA TGCGCCAGCAGCTTAACTAGCGGGGCGAACACCGGGGAGCTGTTTTTT.

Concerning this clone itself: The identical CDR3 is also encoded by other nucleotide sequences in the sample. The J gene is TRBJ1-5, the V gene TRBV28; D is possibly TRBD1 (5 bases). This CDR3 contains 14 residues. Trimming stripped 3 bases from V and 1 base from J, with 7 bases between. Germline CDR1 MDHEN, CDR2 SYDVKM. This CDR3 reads CASSLAGSNQPQHF. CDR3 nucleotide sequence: TGTGCCAGCAGTTTGGCAGGGAGCAATCAGCCCCAGCATTTT. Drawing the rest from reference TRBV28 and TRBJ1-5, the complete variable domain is DVKVTQSSRYLVKRTGEKVFLECVQDMDHENMFWYRQDPGLGLRLIYFSYDVKMKEKGDIPEGYSVSREKKERFSLILESASTNQTSMYLCASSLAGSNQPQHFGDGTRLSIL.

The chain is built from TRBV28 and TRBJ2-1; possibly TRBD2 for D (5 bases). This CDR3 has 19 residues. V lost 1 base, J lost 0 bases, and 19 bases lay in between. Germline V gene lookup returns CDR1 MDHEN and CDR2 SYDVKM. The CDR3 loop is CASSLSFIGGRSSYNEQFF. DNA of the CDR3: TGTGCCAGCAGTTTATCCTTCATCGGAGGCAGGAGCTCCTACAATGAGCAGTTCTTC.

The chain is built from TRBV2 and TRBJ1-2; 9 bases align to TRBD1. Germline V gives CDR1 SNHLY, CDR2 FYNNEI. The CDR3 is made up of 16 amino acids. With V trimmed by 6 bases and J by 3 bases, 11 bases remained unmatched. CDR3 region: CASSQMRDRVYYGYTF. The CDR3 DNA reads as TGTGCCAGCAGCCAGATGAGGGACAGGGTGTACTATGGCTACACCTTC.

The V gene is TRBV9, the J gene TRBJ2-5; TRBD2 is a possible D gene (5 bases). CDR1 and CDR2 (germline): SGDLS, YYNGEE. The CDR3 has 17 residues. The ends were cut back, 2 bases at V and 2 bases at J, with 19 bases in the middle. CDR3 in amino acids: CASSVDPSRSLQETQYF. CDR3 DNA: TGTGCCAGCAGCGTCGACCCTAGCAGATCCTTACAAGAGACCCAGTACTTC. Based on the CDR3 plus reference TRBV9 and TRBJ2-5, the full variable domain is DSGVTQTPKHLITATGQRVTLRCSPRSGDLSVYWYQQSLDQGLQFLIQYYNGEERAKGNILERFSAQQFPDLHSELNLSSLELGDSALYFCASSVDPSRSLQETQYFGPGTRLLVL.

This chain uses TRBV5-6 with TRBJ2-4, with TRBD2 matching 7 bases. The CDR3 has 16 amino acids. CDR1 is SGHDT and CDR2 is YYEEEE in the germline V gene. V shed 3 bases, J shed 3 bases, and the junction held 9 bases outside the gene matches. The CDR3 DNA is TGTGCCAGCAGCTCGCAGCGGGAATGGGACAAAAACATTCAGTACTTC. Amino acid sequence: CASSSQREWDKNIQYF.

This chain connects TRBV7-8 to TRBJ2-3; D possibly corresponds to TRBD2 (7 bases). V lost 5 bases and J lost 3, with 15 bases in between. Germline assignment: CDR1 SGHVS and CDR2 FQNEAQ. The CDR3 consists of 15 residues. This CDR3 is CASSQGRGETDTQYF. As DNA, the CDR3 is TGTGCCAGCAGCCAGGGGAGGGGGGAGACAGATACGCAGTATTTT.

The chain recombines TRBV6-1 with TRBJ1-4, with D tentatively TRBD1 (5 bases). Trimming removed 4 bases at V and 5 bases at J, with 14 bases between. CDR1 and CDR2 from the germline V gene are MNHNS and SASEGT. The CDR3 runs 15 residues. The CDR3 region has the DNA TGTGCCAGCAGTGGATCCCAGGGAGGGAATGAAAAACTGTTTTTT. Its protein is CASSGSQGGNEKLFF.

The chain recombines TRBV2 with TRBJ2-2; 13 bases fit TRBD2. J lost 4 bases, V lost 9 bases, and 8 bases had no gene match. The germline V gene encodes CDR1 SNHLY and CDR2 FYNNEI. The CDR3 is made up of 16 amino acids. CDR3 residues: CASEAGTSGITGELFF. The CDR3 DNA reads TGTGCCAGTGAAGCCGGGACTAGCGGGATCACCGGGGAGCTGTTTTTT.

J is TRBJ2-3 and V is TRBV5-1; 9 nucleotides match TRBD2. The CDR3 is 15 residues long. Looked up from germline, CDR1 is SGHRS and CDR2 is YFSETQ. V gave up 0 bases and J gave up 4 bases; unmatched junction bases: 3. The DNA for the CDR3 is TGCGCCAGCAGCTTGGGAAGGACTAGCGCAGATACGCAGTATTTT. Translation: CASSLGRTSADTQYF.

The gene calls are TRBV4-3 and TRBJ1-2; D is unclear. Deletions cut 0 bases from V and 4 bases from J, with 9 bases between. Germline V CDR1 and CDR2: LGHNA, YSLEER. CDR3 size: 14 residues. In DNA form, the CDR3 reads TGCGCCAGCAGCCAAGATTGGGAGGCCTATGGCTACACCTTC. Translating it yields CASSQDWEAYGYTF.

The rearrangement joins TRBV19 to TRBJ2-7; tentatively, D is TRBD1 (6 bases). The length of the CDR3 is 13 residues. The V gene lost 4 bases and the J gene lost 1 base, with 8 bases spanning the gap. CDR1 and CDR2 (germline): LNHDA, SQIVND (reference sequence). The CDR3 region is CASSSGQSYEQYF. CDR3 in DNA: TGTGCCAGTAGTAGCGGACAGTCCTACGAGCAGTACTTC. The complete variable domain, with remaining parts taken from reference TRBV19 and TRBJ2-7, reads DGGITQSPKYLFRKEGQNVTLSCEQNLNHDAMYWYRQDPGQGLRLIYYSQIVNDFQKGDIAEGYSVSREKKESFPLTVTSAQKNPTAFYLCASSSGQSYEQYFGPGTRLTVT.

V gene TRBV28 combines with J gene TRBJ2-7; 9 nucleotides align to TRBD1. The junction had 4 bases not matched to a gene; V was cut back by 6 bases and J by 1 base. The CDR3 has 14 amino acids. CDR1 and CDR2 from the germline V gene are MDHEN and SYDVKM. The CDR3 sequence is CASRRGTGSYEQYF. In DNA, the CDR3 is TGTGCCAGCAGGCGAGGGACAGGGTCCTACGAGCAGTACTTC.

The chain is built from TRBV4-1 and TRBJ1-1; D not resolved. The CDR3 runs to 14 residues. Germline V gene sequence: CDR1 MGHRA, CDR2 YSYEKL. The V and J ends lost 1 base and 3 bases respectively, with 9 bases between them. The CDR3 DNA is TGCGCCAGCAGCCAAGTGCAAGGAGACACTGAAGCTTTCTTT. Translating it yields CASSQVQGDTEAFF.

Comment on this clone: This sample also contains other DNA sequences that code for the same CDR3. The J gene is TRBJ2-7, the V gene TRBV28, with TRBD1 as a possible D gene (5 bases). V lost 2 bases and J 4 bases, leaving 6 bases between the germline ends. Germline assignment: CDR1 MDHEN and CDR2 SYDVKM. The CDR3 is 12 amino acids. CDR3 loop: CASSLQGYEQYF. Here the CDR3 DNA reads TGTGCCAGCAGTTTACAGGGTTACGAGCAGTACTTC.

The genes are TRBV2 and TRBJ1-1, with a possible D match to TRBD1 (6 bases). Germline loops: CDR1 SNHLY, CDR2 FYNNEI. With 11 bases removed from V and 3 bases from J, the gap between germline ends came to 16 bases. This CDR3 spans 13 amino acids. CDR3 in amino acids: CAGNRDDDTEAFF. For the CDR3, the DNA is TGTGCCGGCAACAGGGATGATGACACTGAAGCTTTCTTT.

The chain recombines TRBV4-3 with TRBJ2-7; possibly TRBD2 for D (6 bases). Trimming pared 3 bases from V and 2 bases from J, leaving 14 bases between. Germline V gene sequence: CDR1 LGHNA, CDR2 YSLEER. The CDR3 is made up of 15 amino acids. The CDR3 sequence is CASSHRVGGTYEQYF. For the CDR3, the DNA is TGCGCCAGCAGCCACCGAGTAGGAGGGACCTACGAGCAGTACTTC.

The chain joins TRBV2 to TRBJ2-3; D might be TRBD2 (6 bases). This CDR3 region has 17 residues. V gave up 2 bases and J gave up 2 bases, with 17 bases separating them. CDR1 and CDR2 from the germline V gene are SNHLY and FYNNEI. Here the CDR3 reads CASSENAGLAPTDTQYF. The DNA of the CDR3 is TGTGCCAGCAGTGAAAATGCCGGCCTAGCGCCCACAGATACGCAGTATTTT.

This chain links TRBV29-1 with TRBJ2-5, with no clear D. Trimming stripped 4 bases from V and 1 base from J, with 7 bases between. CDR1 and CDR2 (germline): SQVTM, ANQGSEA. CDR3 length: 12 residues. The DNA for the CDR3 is TGCAGCGTTGGGGCAAGCCAAGAGACCCAGTACTTC. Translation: CSVGASQETQYF.

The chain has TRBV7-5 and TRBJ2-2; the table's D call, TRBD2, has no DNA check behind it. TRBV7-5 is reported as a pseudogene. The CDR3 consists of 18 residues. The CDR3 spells CVRSFRGTSGKNTGELFF. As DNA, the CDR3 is TGTGTCAGAAGCTTCCGAGGGACTAGCGGAAAGAACACCGGGGAGCTGTTTTTT.

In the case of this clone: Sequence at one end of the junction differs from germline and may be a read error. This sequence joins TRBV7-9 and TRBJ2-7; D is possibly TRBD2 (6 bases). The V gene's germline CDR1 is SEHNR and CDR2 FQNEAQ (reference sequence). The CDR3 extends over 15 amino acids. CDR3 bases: TGTGCCAGCAGCCTAGCGAGCCTCGCGTCCAACGAGCAGTACTTC. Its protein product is CASSLASLASNEQYF.

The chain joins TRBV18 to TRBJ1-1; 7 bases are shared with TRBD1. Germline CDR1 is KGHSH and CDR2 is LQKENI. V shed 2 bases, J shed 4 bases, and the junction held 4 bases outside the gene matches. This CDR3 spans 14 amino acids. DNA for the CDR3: TGTGCCAGCTCACCATCGACAGGGTTCACTGAAGCTTTCTTT. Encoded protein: CASSPSTGFTEAFF. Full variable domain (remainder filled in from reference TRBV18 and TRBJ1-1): NAGVMQNPRHLVRRRGQEARLRCSPMKGHSHVYWYRQLPEEGLKFMVYLQKENIIDESGMPKERFSAEFPKEGPSILRIQQVVRGDSAAYFCASSPSTGFTEAFFGQGTRLTVV.

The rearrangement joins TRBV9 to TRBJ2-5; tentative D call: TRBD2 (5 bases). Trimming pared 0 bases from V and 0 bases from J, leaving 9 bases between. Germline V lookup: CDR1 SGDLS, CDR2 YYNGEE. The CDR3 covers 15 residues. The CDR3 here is CASSVASTYQETQYF. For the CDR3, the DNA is TGTGCCAGCAGCGTAGCTAGCACGTACCAAGAGACCCAGTACTTC.

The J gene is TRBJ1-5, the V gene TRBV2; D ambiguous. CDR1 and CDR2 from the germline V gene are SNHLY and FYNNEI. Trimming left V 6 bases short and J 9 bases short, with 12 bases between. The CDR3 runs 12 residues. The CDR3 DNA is TGTGCCAGCAGCCCGCCCAGTGCGCCCCAGCATTTT. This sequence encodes CASSPPSAPQHF.

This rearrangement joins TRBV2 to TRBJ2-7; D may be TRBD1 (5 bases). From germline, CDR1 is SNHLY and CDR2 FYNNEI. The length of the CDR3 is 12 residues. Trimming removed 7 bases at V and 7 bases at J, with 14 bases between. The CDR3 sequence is CASKQGTREQYF. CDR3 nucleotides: TGTGCCAGCAAGCAGGGAACGAGAGAGCAGTACTTC.

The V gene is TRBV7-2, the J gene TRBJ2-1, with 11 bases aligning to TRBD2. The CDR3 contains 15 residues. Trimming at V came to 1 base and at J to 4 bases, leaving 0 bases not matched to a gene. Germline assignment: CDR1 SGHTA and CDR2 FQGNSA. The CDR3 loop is CASSLGLAGYNEQFF. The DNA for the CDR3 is TGTGCCAGCAGCTTAGGACTAGCGGGGTACAATGAGCAGTTCTTC.